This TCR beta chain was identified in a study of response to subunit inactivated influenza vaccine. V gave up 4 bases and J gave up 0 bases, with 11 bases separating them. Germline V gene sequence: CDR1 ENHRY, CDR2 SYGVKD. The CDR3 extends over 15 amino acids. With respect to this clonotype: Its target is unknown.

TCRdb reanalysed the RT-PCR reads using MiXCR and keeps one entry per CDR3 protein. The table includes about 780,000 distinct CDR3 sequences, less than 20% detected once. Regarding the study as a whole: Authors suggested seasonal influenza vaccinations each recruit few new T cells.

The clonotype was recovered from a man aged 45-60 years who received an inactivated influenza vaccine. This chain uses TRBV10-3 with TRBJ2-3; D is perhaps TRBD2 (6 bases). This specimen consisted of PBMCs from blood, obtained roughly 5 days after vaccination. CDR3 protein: CAISVAETSTDTQYF. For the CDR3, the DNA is TGTGCCATCAGTGTAGCGGAAACTAGCACAGATACGCAGTATTTT.